Below are 2 T cell receptor beta chains sequenced from a single sample in a study of T-cell memory formation after mild COVID-19. MiXCR, applied by TCRdb to the 5' RACE reads, yields one record per CDR3 protein. This sample has 160,000 or so distinct CDR3 sequences, with roughly 28% found just once. Sequenced material: PBMCs or a T cell subset sorted from them (not recorded which). Source of these receptors: an adult woman who had mild COVID-19 (a few samples of this study predate the infection). Cell type and time point are not known.

V usage is TRBV4-3 and J usage is TRBJ2-1; D is ambiguous. Trimming took 0 bases from V and 0 from J, leaving 9 bases between them. CDR1 and CDR2 (germline): LGHNA, YSLEER. This CDR3 is 16 amino acids long. In DNA, the CDR3 is TGCGCCAGCAGCCAAGAACGGCTAATCTCCTACAATGAGCAGTTCTTC. Its translation is CASSQERLISYNEQFF.

There are a few counts of this clonotype. V is TRBV24-1 and J is TRBJ2-7, with TRBD1 identical over 7 bases. This CDR3 has 14 amino acids. In germline, CDR1 is KGHDR, CDR2 SFDVKD. Unmatched junction bases numbered 7, after V lost 7 bases and J lost 2 bases. The CDR3 sequence: CATRPGTATYEQYF. Written as DNA, the CDR3 is TGTGCCACCAGGCCCGGGACAGCGACCTACGAGCAGTACTTC.